These 13 T cell receptor beta chains came from one sample sequenced in a study of blood T cell repertoires in COVID-19. The repertoire was sequenced with immunoSEQ multiplex PCR; TCRdb's copy has only in-frame clones and lacks some. The sample comprises about 410,000 clones, roughly 90% of which are singletons, and over 1.1% rests with the top ten. The sequenced sample was peripheral blood. Source of these receptors: a woman younger than 45 with active or convalescent COVID-19.

Only a few counts were recorded for this clone. The rearrangement joins TRBV6-6 to TRBJ1-1; 7 nucleotides agree with TRBD1. The CDR3 spans 15 residues. Germline assignment: CDR1 MNHNY and CDR2 SVGAGI (reference sequence). After removal of 6 bases from V and 3 bases from J, the junction contained 10 bases not matched to a gene. In DNA form, the CDR3 reads TGTGCCAGCAGGCCGCCCGGGACAGACTACACTGAAGCTTTCTTT. Its translation is CASRPPGTDYTEAFF.

The J gene is TRBJ1-2, the V gene TRBV7-2; the match to TRBD1 covers 9 bases. This CDR3 comprises 14 residues. Germline V gene lookup returns CDR1 SGHTA and CDR2 FQGNSA. Losses at the gene ends were 5 bases for V and 8 bases for J; bases not matched to a gene: 9. The CDR3 nucleotides are TGTGCCAGCAGCCAATATGGGACAGGGAGAGGCTACACCTTC. It yields the protein CASSQYGTGRGYTF.

J is TRBJ2-5 and V is TRBV11-2; no reliable D call. V lost 5 bases and J 5 bases, leaving 6 bases between the germline ends. CDR3 length equals 11 residues. Germline CDR1 SGHAT, CDR2 FQNNGV. The CDR3 nucleotides read TGTGCCAGCAGCGGCAGGGAGACCCAGTACTTC. Translation gives CASSGRETQYF.

The V gene is TRBV19, the J gene TRBJ1-6; D is unclear. This CDR3 is 12 amino acids long. Trimming shortened V by 4 bases and J by 6 bases, and 4 bases separated the two germline ends. Germline lookup yields CDR1 LNHDA and CDR2 SQIVND (reference sequence). CDR3 amino acids: CASSRGNSPLHF. CDR3 bases: TGTGCCAGTAGTAGAGGTAATTCACCCCTCCACTTT.

V is TRBV7-2 and J is TRBJ2-7, with D possibly matching TRBD1 (5 bases). The CDR3 spans 13 residues. Trimming left V 2 bases short and J 2 bases short, with 7 bases between. CDR1 is SGHTA, CDR2 FQGNSA, per germline. CDR3 in DNA: TGTGCCAGCAGCTTACCACAGGCCTACGAGCAGTACTTC. Its protein product is CASSLPQAYEQYF. Supplemented by reference TRBV7-2 and TRBJ2-7, the full variable domain reads GAGVSQSPSNKVTEKGKDVELRCDPISGHTALYWYRQSLGQGLEFLIYFQGNSAPDKSGLPSDRFSAERTGGSVSTLTIQRTQQEDSAVYLCASSLPQAYEQYFGPGTRLTVT.

The chain is built from TRBV7-2 and TRBJ2-3, with no clear D. The CDR3 is 14 residues long. Looked up from germline, CDR1 is SGHTA and CDR2 is FQGNSA. With 5 bases removed from V and 4 bases from J, the gap between germline ends came to 13 bases. The CDR3 region has the DNA TGTGCCAGCAGCCTACGCCCGATCCCAGATACGCAGTATTTT. Protein: CASSLRPIPDTQYF.

The chain recombines TRBV30 with TRBJ2-1, with TRBD1 as a possible D gene (5 bases). Trimming left V 0 bases short and J 2 bases short, with 14 bases between. This CDR3 region has 16 residues. Germline-derived CDR1 and CDR2 are GTSNPN and SVGIG (reference sequence). The CDR3 region has the DNA TGTGCCTGGAGTGTATCTTGGGGCCTAGCCTACAATGAGCAGTTCTTC. This encodes CAWSVSWGLAYNEQFF.

The gene calls are TRBV5-1 and TRBJ1-2; 9 nucleotides match TRBD1. Germline values: CDR1 SGHRS, CDR2 YFSETQ. The CDR3 runs 15 residues. J lost 5 bases, V lost 3 bases, and 8 bases had no gene match. The DNA of the CDR3 is TGCGCCAGCAGCTCGCCGGGACAGGGCATGTATGGCTACACCTTC. It encodes CASSSPGQGMYGYTF.

This rearrangement joins TRBV2 to TRBJ2-2; 8 positions match TRBD1. The V gene end was trimmed by 4 bases and the J gene end by 1 base; junction bases not matched to a gene: 5. The length of the CDR3 is 16 residues. Germline CDR1 reads SNHLY; CDR2 reads FYNNEI. In DNA, the CDR3 is TGTGCCAGCAGTGGTCAGGGGGCTATGAACACCGGGGAGCTGTTTTTT. Its protein is CASSGQGAMNTGELFF.

CDR3 nucleotide sequence: TGTGCCAGCAGCCCGAGGGGGAAAAACATTCAGTACTTC. Residues: CASSPRGKNIQYF. The chain recombines TRBV12-3 or TRBV12-4 with TRBJ2-4; possible D gene TRBD1, 6 bases. V was clipped by 6 bases and J by 4 bases, with 10 bases between them. This CDR3 spans 13 amino acids.

This clone was recorded only once. The chain uses TRBV18 and TRBJ2-7; TRBD1 aligns across 11 bases. Trimming removed 3 bases from V and 4 bases from J; junction bases left unmatched: 8. CDR1 KGHSH and CDR2 LQKENI come from the germline V gene. The CDR3 is 16 amino acids. The CDR3 sequence is CASSPAGTGGSYEQYF. The DNA of the CDR3 is TGTGCCAGCTCACCGGCCGGGACAGGGGGTTCTTACGAGCAGTACTTC.

V and J are TRBV7-6 and TRBJ2-1, with 7 bases fitting TRBD2. Germline assignment: CDR1 SGHVS and CDR2 FNYEAQ. CDR3 length: 11 amino acids. Trimming at V came to 8 bases and at J to 9 bases, leaving 4 bases not matched to a gene. CDR3 coding DNA: TGTGCCAGCGCGGGGGAGGGTGAGCAGTTCTTC. This translates into CASAGEGEQFF.

This clone was seen a few times. V gene TRBV5-4 combines with J gene TRBJ1-2, with no clear D. The CDR3 spans 13 residues. V shed 4 bases and J shed 1 base, with 8 bases lying between them. Germline lookup yields CDR1 SGHNT and CDR2 YYREEE (reference sequence). CDR3 sequence reads: CASSPAVNYGYTF. The CDR3 DNA reads TGTGCCAGCAGCCCGGCGGTTAACTATGGCTACACCTTC. Drawing the rest from reference TRBV5-4 and TRBJ1-2, the complete variable domain is ETGVTQSPTHLIKTRGQQVTLRCSSQSGHNTVSWYQQALGQGPQFIFQYYREEENGRGNFPPRFSGLQFPNYSSELNVNALELDDSALYLCASSPAVNYGYTFGSGTRLTVV.